The clone carrying this TCR beta chain was observed a handful of times. The CDR3 totals 14 residues. Per germline, CDR1 MGHRA and CDR2 YSYEKL. V lost 0 bases, J lost 6 bases, and 6 bases lay in between. Libraries were prepared by immunoSEQ multiplex PCR; TCRdb keeps only in-frame clonotypes and omits some of them. The sample yields about 220,000 clones, approximately 80% seen once. The data were taken from a study of blood T cell repertoires in COVID-19. Background on the study: In each case, the material was cDNA or gDNA derived from T cells, B-cell-depleted T cells, or PBMCs.

V is TRBV4-1 and J is TRBJ1-6; perhaps TRBD1 as D (5 bases). The sequence came from a man aged 50 to 59 with active or convalescent COVID-19. Material for sequencing was peripheral blood. CDR3 nucleotide sequence: TGCGCCAGCAGCCAAGACAGGGTTAATTCACCCCTCCACTTT. Protein: CASSQDRVNSPLHF.